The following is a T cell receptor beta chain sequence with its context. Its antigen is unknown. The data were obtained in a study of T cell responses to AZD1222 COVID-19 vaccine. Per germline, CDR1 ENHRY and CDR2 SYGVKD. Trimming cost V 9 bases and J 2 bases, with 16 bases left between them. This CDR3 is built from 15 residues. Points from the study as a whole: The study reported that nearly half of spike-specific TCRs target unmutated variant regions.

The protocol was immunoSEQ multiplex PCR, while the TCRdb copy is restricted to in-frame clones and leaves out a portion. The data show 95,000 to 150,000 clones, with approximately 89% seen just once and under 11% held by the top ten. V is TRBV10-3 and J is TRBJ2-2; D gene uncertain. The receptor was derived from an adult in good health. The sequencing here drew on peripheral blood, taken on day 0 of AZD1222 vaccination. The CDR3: CAIRYDRLNTGELFF. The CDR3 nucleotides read TGTGCCATACGTTACGATCGATTAAACACCGGGGAGCTGTTTTTT.